Each of the 20 T cell receptor beta chains below was sequenced from the same sample in a study of cytomegalovirus exposure and HLA in healthy donors (dated by TCRdb to 2016 to 2017). The library relied on the immunoSEQ multiplex PCR assay. The multiplex PCR relied on a mix of 60 forward primers for TCR Vbeta segments and 13 reverse primers for TCR Jbeta segments. Sourced from immuneACCESS, this table was stored by TCRdb with only in-frame sequences that have V and J called. A share of the clones is absent; for the studies checked, an unresolved V gene accounts for under half, and the remainder has no known explanation. Present in this sample are under 200,000 clones, approximately 82% of which were seen just once. The ten largest clonotypes hold around 7.7% of the sample. The sample comprised PBMCs. The receptors come from a woman between 40 and 50 years old in good health and CMV-seropositive.

The chain recombines TRBV28 with TRBJ1-2, with D hard to call. The CDR3 is made up of 13 amino acids. The germline V and J ends were trimmed by 4 bases and 3 bases, with 9 bases remaining between them. Germline V gene sequence: CDR1 MDHEN, CDR2 SYDVKM. The CDR3 loop reads CASSSGVYYGYTF. DNA of the CDR3: TGTGCCAGCAGTTCCGGGGTCTACTATGGCTACACCTTC.

This clone was seen more than once but under ten times. The chain joins TRBV18 to TRBJ2-1; 12 bases line up with TRBD2. J lost 8 bases, V lost 3 bases, and 11 bases had no gene match. This CDR3 has 17 residues. Germline assignment: CDR1 KGHSH and CDR2 LQKENI. The chain's CDR3 is CASSPSSGRADVDEQFF. For the CDR3, the DNA is TGTGCCAGCTCACCGTCTAGCGGGAGGGCAGACGTGGATGAGCAGTTCTTC.

This clone was recorded a few times. The CDR3 nucleotides read TGTGCCAGTAGTATTCGGGGATGGGGAAAAACGGCTCAAGAGACCCAGTACTTC. Its translation: CASSIRGWGKTAQETQYF. This rearrangement joins TRBV19 to TRBJ2-5; maybe TRBD2 (5 bases). Germline CDR1 reads LNHDA; CDR2 reads SQIVND (reference sequence). The CDR3 consists of 18 residues. Trimming removed 3 bases at V and 2 bases at J, with 22 bases between.

The chain recombines TRBV29-1 with TRBJ2-1; the D gene is possibly TRBD2 (7 bases). From germline, CDR1 is SQVTM and CDR2 ANQGSEA. Trimming stripped 4 bases from V and 6 bases from J, with 16 bases between. The CDR3 extends over 14 amino acids. The CDR3 loop is CSVVGGAFGNEQFF. CDR3 nucleotide sequence: TGCAGCGTTGTTGGGGGGGCCTTCGGCAATGAGCAGTTCTTC.

This clone was counted a few times. The V and J genes are TRBV19 and TRBJ1-5; tentatively, D is TRBD1 (6 bases). CDR1 is LNHDA and CDR2 is SQIVND in the germline V gene (reference sequence). Between the trimmed V and J ends, which lost 9 bases and 0 bases, there was a span of 15 bases. This CDR3 is built from 15 residues. The CDR3 bases are TGTGCCAGCCATAAGGGGGAGAGTAGCAATCAGCCCCAGCATTTT. It specifies CASHKGESSNQPQHF.

The chain couples TRBV28 to TRBJ2-7, with 11 positions matching TRBD2. Germline assignment: CDR1 MDHEN and CDR2 SYDVKM. The CDR3 length is 15 residues. The junction had 6 bases not matched to a gene; V was cut back by 6 bases and J by 2 bases. The CDR3 sequence is CASRALAGGTYEQYF. CDR3 nucleotide sequence: TGTGCCAGCAGGGCCCTAGCGGGAGGTACCTACGAGCAGTACTTC.

This sequence joins TRBV6-1 and TRBJ2-1; TRBD2 aligns across 14 bases. CDR1 and CDR2 from the germline V gene are MNHNS and SASEGT. After removal of 1 base from V and 8 bases from J, the junction contained 16 bases not matched to a gene. CDR3 length: 20 amino acids. CDR3 region: CASSEGLAGGPGGFGYEQFF. The CDR3 DNA follows: TGTGCCAGCAGTGAAGGACTAGCGGGAGGGCCGGGAGGGTTTGGCTATGAGCAGTTCTTC.

Only a few counts were recorded for this clone. This chain joins TRBV25-1 and TRBJ2-1; TRBD1 matches 7 bases. Germline assignment: CDR1 MGHDK and CDR2 SYGVNS. The V segment lost 4 bases and the J segment 6 bases; nucleotides outside the gene matches: 6. The length of the CDR3 is 14 residues. The CDR3 bases are TGTGCCAGCAGTGCCTACAGGGGTAGCAATGAGCAGTTCTTC. The encoded protein is CASSAYRGSNEQFF.

This clone was counted a few times. V usage is TRBV6-1 and J usage is TRBJ2-1; 8 bases align to TRBD2. The trim removed 1 base at V and 9 bases at J, leaving 5 bases unmatched. The length of the CDR3 is 14 residues. CDR1 and CDR2 from the germline V gene are MNHNS and SASEGT. The CDR3 bases are TGTGCCAGCAGTGAAGGGCTAGCGGGTACTGAGCAGTTCTTC. Translating gives CASSEGLAGTEQFF.

The chain is built from TRBV30 and TRBJ1-1; 7 bases fit TRBD1. V trimming: 1 base; J trimming: 5 bases; junction bases outside the gene matches: 7. Germline assignment: CDR1 GTSNPN and CDR2 SVGIG (reference sequence). The CDR3 contains 14 residues. The CDR3: CAWSGDRVGTEAFF. CDR3 coding DNA: TGTGCCTGGAGTGGTGACAGGGTAGGGACTGAAGCTTTCTTT.

The J gene is TRBJ1-1, the V gene TRBV6-1; D gene uncertain. Germline lookup yields CDR1 MNHNS and CDR2 SASEGT. The CDR3 length is 12 residues. Trimming removed 8 bases from V and 1 base from J, with 8 bases in between. The CDR3 sequence: CASVPGNTEAFF. The CDR3 nucleotides are TGTGCCAGCGTACCAGGGAACACTGAAGCTTTCTTT.

The rearrangement joins TRBV13 to TRBJ2-7, with 8 nucleotides matching TRBD1. Germline CDR1 is PRHDT and CDR2 is FYEKMQ (reference sequence). This CDR3 has 13 amino acids. V lost 5 bases, J lost 3 bases, and 3 bases stayed unmatched. The CDR3 sequence is CASSPGTGYEQYF. Here the CDR3 DNA reads TGTGCCAGCAGCCCCGGGACAGGCTACGAGCAGTACTTC.

The rearrangement links TRBV7-2 to TRBJ2-5; TRBD2 matches at 7 bases. The CDR3 totals 15 residues. Germline CDR1 reads SGHTA; CDR2 reads FQGNSA. The J segment lost 5 bases and the V segment lost 2 bases, leaving 8 bases of the junction unmatched. CDR3 coding DNA: TGTGCCAGCAGCTTATCGGCGGGAGTGGGGGAGACCCAGTACTTC. Its translation is CASSLSAGVGETQYF.

The gene calls are TRBV6-6 and TRBJ1-4; 7 positions agree with TRBD1. The CDR3 spans 14 residues. Germline loops: CDR1 MNHNY, CDR2 SVGAGI (reference sequence). J was trimmed by 6 bases and V by 4 bases; bases with no gene match: 5. CDR3 residues: CASSSGQRYEKLFF. The DNA for the CDR3 is TGTGCCAGCAGTTCGGGACAGCGTTATGAAAAACTGTTTTTT.

The gene calls are TRBV20-1 and TRBJ2-7; a possible D gene is TRBD2 (6 bases). The germline CDR1 and CDR2 sequences are DFQATT and SNEGSKA (reference sequence). The CDR3 extends over 11 amino acids. Trimming took off 7 bases at V and 6 bases at J, with 13 bases between the two ends. The CDR3 here is CSGRLATEQYF. The CDR3 DNA reads as TGCAGTGGCCGGCTAGCGACCGAGCAGTACTTC.

The genes are TRBV7-9 and TRBJ2-5; D ambiguous. The CDR3 spans 15 residues. Germline V CDR1 and CDR2: SEHNR, FQNEAQ (reference sequence). The V end was cut by 2 bases, the J end by 2 bases, with 12 bases between. DNA for the CDR3: TGTGCCAGCAGCTTACGCGAGAGTTCTCAAGAGACCCAGTACTTC. Translation: CASSLRESSQETQYF.

V usage is TRBV6-6 and J usage is TRBJ2-7; maybe TRBD1 (5 bases). The CDR3 spans 16 residues. Trimming removed 0 bases at V and 0 bases at J, with 12 bases between. The germline CDR1 and CDR2 sequences are MNHNY and SVGAGI (reference sequence). The CDR3 sequence is CASSYSGQKPSYEQYF. The CDR3 region has the DNA TGTGCCAGCAGTTACTCGGGGCAGAAACCCTCCTACGAGCAGTACTTC.

This chain links TRBV5-1 with TRBJ2-7, with 11 bases fitting TRBD2. The CDR3 contains 13 residues. After removal of 9 bases from V and 4 bases from J, the junction contained 6 bases not matched to a gene. Germline V CDR1 and CDR2: SGHRS, YFSETQ. The DNA for the CDR3 is TGCGCCAACCCTACTAGCGGGAGTTACGAGCAGTACTTC. Amino acid sequence: CANPTSGSYEQYF. The whole variable domain, filled in from reference TRBV5-1 and TRBJ2-7, reads KAGVTQTPRYLIKTRGQQVTLSCSPISGHRSVSWYQQTPGQGLQFLFEYFSETQRNKGNFPGRFSGRQFSNSRSEMNVSTLELGDSALYLCANPTSGSYEQYFGPGTRLTVT.

This chain connects TRBV4-2 to TRBJ1-2; TRBD1 might be the D (5 bases). CDR1 is LGHNA, CDR2 YNFKEQ, per germline. V was pared by 6 bases and J by 7 bases, with 18 bases between. The CDR3 consists of 14 residues. The CDR3 region is CASSPRGDSGGYTF. The CDR3 DNA is TGTGCCAGCAGTCCTCGGGGGGACTCTGGTGGCTACACCTTC.

This chain links TRBV10-3 with TRBJ1-1; 7 nucleotides match TRBD1. CDR3 length: 13 residues. Per the germline V gene, CDR1 is ENHRY and CDR2 is SYGVKD. V dropped 11 bases and J dropped 0; count of bases not matched to a gene: 6. The CDR3 DNA follows: TGTGCCTCGACAGGGCACATGAACACTGAAGCTTTCTTT. This encodes CASTGHMNTEAFF.